The entry below describes one T cell receptor beta chain. The antigen remains unidentified. The CDR3 loop spans 14 amino acids. V was cut by 0 bases and J by 7 bases, with 7 bases left in between. Germline CDR1 and CDR2: SEHNR and FQNEAQ (reference sequence). Primers for the PCR totalled 60 Vbeta and 13 Jbeta. This table comes from immunoSEQ multiplex PCR, and its TCRdb copy is limited to in-frame clones, with some not included. The sample includes about 140,000 clones, 75% to 90% of them seen just once. This entry belongs to a study of cytomegalovirus exposure and HLA in healthy donors. Overall study findings and caveats: The study put 150 or so TCR beta chains on its list as cytomegalovirus-associated.

Sequencing was done on a sample of PBMCs. The clonotype was recovered from a man aged 35 to 55 in good health and CMV-seronegative. The J gene is TRBJ1-6, the V gene TRBV7-9, with D unclear. The CDR3 spells CASSLAQINSPLHF. In DNA form, the CDR3 reads TGTGCCAGCAGCTTAGCACAGATAAATTCACCCCTCCACTTT.